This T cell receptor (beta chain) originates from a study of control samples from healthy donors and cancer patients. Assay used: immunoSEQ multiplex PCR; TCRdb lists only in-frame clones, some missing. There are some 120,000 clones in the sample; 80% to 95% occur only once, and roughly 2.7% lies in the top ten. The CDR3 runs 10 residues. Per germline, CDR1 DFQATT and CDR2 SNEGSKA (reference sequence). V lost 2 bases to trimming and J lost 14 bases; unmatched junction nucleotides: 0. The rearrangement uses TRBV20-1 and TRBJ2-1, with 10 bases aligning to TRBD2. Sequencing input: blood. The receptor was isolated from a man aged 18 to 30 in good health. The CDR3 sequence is CSARLAGEFF. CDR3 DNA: TGCAGTGCTAGACTAGCGGGAGAGTTCTTC.